These T cell receptor beta chains were read from a single sample in a study of T cells in Graves' hyperthyroidism and ophthalmopathy. From the multiplex PCR reads, TCRdb called clonotypes with MiXCR, one entry per CDR3 protein. The table includes hundreds of thousands of distinct CDR3 sequences, about 15% detected once. Sample: blood. The source of these receptors is a woman aged 18-29 years with Graves' hyperthyroidism. The CDR3 runs from the conserved cysteine through the conserved F or W. Each record gives: J gene, V gene, CDR3 protein.

j_gene: TRBJ2-3; v_gene: TRBV7-7; CDR3aa: CASSAELAGGTDTQYF
j_gene: TRBJ2-6; v_gene: TRBV6-1; CDR3aa: CATEQGGGANVLTF
j_gene: -; v_gene: TRBV27; CDR3aa: CASSFLLAGAYEQFF
j_gene: TRBJ2-1; v_gene: TRBV11-2; CDR3aa: CASSILAYNSYNERFF
j_gene: TRBJ1-5; v_gene: TRBV30; CDR3aa: CAWDRGLGNQPQHF
j_gene: TRBJ1-3; v_gene: TRBV4-3; CDR3aa: CASSHGRGNTIYF
j_gene: TRBJ2-1; v_gene: TRBV18; CDR3aa: CASSPSRGYNEQFF
j_gene: TRBJ2-7; v_gene: TRBV6-5; CDR3aa: CASSYTPRSYEQYF
j_gene: TRBJ2-3; v_gene: TRBV20-1; CDR3aa: CSARDRPYTDTQYF
j_gene: TRBJ2-1; v_gene: TRBV7-6; CDR3aa: CASSYSGTSAFEQFF
j_gene: TRBJ2-7; v_gene: TRBV9; CDR3aa: CASSSGQSSYEQYF
j_gene: TRBJ2-1; v_gene: TRBV11-3; CDR3aa: CASSLFRSGTSGRGLLNEQFF
j_gene: TRBJ2-1; v_gene: TRBV30; CDR3aa: CAWSAVEVLRGNEQFF
j_gene: TRBJ2-2; v_gene: TRBV18; CDR3aa: CASSPRTGTGELFF
j_gene: TRBJ1-5; v_gene: TRBV7-8; CDR3aa: CASSLARASQNQPQHF